The rows below give T cell receptor beta chains drawn from one sample of a study of T cells of healthy individuals. TCRdb reanalysed the 5' RACE reads using MiXCR and keeps one entry per CDR3 protein. The sample holds 40,000 to 65,000 distinct CDR3 sequences; 14% to 15% are singletons and the top ten take 15% to 20%. Every receptor here comes from a human donor in good health. Each CDR3 is given with its conserved first and last residue. The order of the fields is D gene, CDR3 length, clone size, J gene, V gene, CDR3 DNA, CDR3 protein. A D gene is named only where the DNA matches it firmly. Rows give clone size only sometimes, using once, few, many, or a class for an expanded clone.

NA 15 few TRBJ1-1 TRBV20-1 TGCAGTGCTACCGATCTGCAACTGTTCAGGACTGAAGCTTTCTTT CSATDLQLFRTEAFF
NA 15 few TRBJ1-1 TRBV4-3 TGCGCCAGCAGCCGCCTGACAGGTTCCGGGGATGAAGCTTTCTTT CASSRLTGSGDEAFF
NA 13 many TRBJ2-7 TRBV7-2 TGTGCCAGCAGCTTTTTTGGGGCGGAGGAGCAGTACTTC CASSFFGAEEQYF
TRBD2 19 few TRBJ2-6 TRBV6-5 TGTGCCAGCAGTTCCGGACTAGCGGGGGGTCCCTCTGGGGCCAACGTCCTGACTTTC CASSSGLAGGPSGANVLTF
TRBD2 18 many TRBJ2-2 TRBV12-3/TRBV12-4 TGTGCCAGCATCCCAGGGACTAGCGGGGGGGCGAACACCGGGGAGCTGTTTTTT CASIPGTSGGANTGELFF
NA 14 NA TRBJ1-5 TRBV6-5 TGTGCCAGCAGTTACATCAGGGAGGGGCAGCCCCAGCATTTT CASSYIREGQPQHF
NA 14 many TRBJ2-7 TRBV12-3/TRBV12-4 TGTGCCAGCAGTTTGAGGGGGAATTTGGACGAGCAGTACTTC CASSLRGNLDEQYF
NA 14 few TRBJ1-1 TRBV27 TGTGCCAGCCGACCCCGACAGGACTACACTGAAGCTTTCTTT CASRPRQDYTEAFF
TRBD1 15 NA TRBJ2-1 TRBV9 TGTGCCAGCAGCGTAGGGGGACAGGGGTTTAATGAGCAGTTCTTC CASSVGGQGFNEQFF
NA 15 many TRBJ1-1 TRBV12-5 TGTGCTAGTGGTTTGGGGGCCGCCATGAACACTGAAGCTTTCTTT CASGLGAAMNTEAFF
TRBD2 13 few TRBJ2-7 TRBV7-9 TGTGCCAGCAGCTTTACTAGCGACTACGAGCAGTACTTC CASSFTSDYEQYF
TRBD1 13 NA TRBJ2-3 TRBV29-1 TGCAGCGTTGAACAGGGGGCGAGAGATACGCAGTATTTT CSVEQGARDTQYF
TRBD2 13 few TRBJ2-3 TRBV10-3 TGTGCCATCGCGGGGGGGCAGGTAGATACGCAGTATTTT CAIAGGQVDTQYF